These T cell receptor beta chains were read from a single sample in a study of T cell responses to AZD1222 COVID-19 vaccine. Sequencing was performed with immunoSEQ multiplex PCR; in TCRdb, only in-frame clones are kept and a portion is missing. Of approximately 100,000 clones listed, about nine tenths are singletons. The sample consisted of peripheral blood, taken 28 days after the second AZD1222 dose. All receptors come from an adult who received the AZD1222 COVID-19 vaccine. CDR3s include the opening cysteine and the closing phenylalanine or tryptophan. A D gene is named only where the DNA matches it firmly. Clone size is given for some rows only: seen once, a few or many times, or a class if the clone is expanded.

size,D,J,V,CDR3,DNA
.,.,TRBJ1-3,TRBV19,CASSPGRAGNTIYF,TGTGCCAGTAGTCCCGGCAGGGCTGGAAACACCATATATTTT
few,TRBD2,TRBJ2-3,TRBV6-4,CASSDSSGGAADTQYF,TGTGCCAGCAGTGACAGTAGCGGGGGGGCCGCAGATACGCAGTATTTT
.,.,TRBJ1-4,TRBV7-9,CASSLGAPPFNEKLFF,TGTGCCAGCAGCTTAGGGGCGCCACCCTTTAATGAAAAACTGTTTTTT
.,.,TRBJ1-5,TRBV6-2/TRBV6-3,CASNPDVISNQPQHF,TGTGCCAGCAACCCGGACGTAATTAGCAATCAGCCCCAGCATTTT
once,.,TRBJ1-2,TRBV28,CASSFGGRGGYTF,TGTGCCAGCAGTTTCGGTGGGCGAGGGGGCTACACCTTC
.,TRBD1,TRBJ1-2,TRBV3-1/TRBV3-2,CASSLGQGAHGYTF,TGTGCCAGCAGCCTGGGACAGGGGGCTCATGGCTACACCTTC
.,.,TRBJ1-5,TRBV5-1,CASSLDGASNQPQHF,TGCGCCAGCAGCTTGGACGGGGCTAGCAATCAGCCCCAGCATTTT
.,.,TRBJ1-5,TRBV2,CASSVQNNQPQHF,TGTGCCAGCAGTGTGCAGAACAATCAGCCCCAGCATTTT
.,.,TRBJ2-6,TRBV5-4,CASSLKTSSGANVLTF,TGTGCCAGCAGCCTAAAGACTAGCTCTGGGGCCAACGTCCTGACTTTC
.,.,TRBJ1-5,TRBV28,CASRLGEPPQHF,TGTGCCAGCAGGCTTGGGGAACCGCCCCAGCATTTT
.,.,TRBJ2-3,TRBV7-3,CASSLTGVRSGSTDTQYF,TGTGCCAGCAGCTTAACCGGTGTGAGGAGCGGGAGCACAGATACGCAGTATTTT
.,TRBD1,TRBJ2-3,TRBV7-2,CASSFEGRGDTQYF,TGTGCCAGCAGCTTTGAAGGCAGGGGGGATACGCAGTATTTT